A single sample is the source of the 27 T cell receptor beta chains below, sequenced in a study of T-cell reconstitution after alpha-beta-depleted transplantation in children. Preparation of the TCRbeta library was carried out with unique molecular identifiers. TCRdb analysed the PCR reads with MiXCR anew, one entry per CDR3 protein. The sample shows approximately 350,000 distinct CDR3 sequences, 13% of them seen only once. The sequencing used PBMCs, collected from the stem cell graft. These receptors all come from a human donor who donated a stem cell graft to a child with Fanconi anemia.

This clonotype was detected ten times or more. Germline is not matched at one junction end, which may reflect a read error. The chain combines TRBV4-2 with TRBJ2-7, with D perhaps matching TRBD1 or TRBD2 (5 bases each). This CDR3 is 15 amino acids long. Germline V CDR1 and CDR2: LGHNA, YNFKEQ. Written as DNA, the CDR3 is TGTGCCAGCAGCCAAGATAGGGGAAATCCGGGACGGCGAGACTTC. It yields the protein CASSQDRGNPGRRDF.

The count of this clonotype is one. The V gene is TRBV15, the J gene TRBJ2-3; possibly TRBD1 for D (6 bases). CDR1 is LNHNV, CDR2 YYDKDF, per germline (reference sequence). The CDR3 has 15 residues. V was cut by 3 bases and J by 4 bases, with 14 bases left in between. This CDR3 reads CATSSTGTRADTQYF. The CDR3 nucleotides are TGTGCCACCAGCAGCACCGGGACAAGGGCAGATACGCAGTATTTT. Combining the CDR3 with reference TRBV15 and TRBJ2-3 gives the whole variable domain DAMVIQNPRYQVTQFGKPVTLSCSQTLNHNVMYWYQQKSSQAPKLLFHYYDKDFNNEADTPDNFQSRRPNTSFCFLDIRSPGLGDTAMYLCATSSTGTRADTQYFGPGTRLTVL.

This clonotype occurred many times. The CDR3 DNA is TGTGCCAGCAGTGGACTTCCTTCGGGGAGTGATACGCAGTATTTT. As protein: CASSGLPSGSDTQYF. The V and J genes are TRBV12-3 or TRBV12-4 and TRBJ2-3; D is perhaps TRBD2 (5 bases). The CDR3 is 15 residues long. Trimming removed 5 bases from V and 6 bases from J, with 18 bases in between.

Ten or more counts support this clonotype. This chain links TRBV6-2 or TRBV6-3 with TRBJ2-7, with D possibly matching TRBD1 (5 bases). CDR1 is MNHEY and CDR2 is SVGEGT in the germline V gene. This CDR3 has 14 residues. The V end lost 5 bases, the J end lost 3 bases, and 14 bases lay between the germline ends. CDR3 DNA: TGTGCCAGCAGTATACTGGGGCGCCTCTACGAGCAGTACTTC. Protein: CASSILGRLYEQYF.

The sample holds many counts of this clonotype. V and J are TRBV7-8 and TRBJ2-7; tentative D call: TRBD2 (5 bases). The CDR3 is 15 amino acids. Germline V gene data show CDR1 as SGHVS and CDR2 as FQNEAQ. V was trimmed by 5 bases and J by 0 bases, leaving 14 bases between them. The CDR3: CASSPLLGSSYEQYF. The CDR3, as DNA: TGTGCCAGCAGCCCGCTGCTTGGGAGCTCCTACGAGCAGTACTTC.

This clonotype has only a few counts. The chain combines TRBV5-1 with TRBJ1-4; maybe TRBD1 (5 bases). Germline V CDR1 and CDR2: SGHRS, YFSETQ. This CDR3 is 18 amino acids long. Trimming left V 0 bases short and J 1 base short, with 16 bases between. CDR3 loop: CASSLASSYGGTNEKLFF. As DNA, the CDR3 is TGCGCCAGCAGCTTGGCCTCATCTTACGGGGGAACTAATGAAAAACTGTTTTTT.

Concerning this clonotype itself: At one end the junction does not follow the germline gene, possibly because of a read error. The CDR3 here is CASRLSGYGYTF. CDR3 in DNA: TGTGCCAGCAGATTATCAGGCTATGGCTACACCTTC. The chain employs TRBV28 and TRBJ1-2; the D is unclear. The CDR3 is 12 residues long. Germline V gene lookup returns CDR1 MDHEN and CDR2 SYDVKM.

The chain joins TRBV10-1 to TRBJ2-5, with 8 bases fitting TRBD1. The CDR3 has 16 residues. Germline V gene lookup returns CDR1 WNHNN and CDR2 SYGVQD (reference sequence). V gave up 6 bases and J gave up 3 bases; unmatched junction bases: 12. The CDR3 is CASRNSQGAFEETQYF. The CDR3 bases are TGCGCCAGCAGGAACTCTCAGGGGGCCTTTGAAGAGACCCAGTACTTC.

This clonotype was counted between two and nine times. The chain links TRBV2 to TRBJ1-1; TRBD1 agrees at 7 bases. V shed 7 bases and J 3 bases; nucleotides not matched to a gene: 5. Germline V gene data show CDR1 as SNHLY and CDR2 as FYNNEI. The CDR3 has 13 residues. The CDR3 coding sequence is TGTGCCAGCAAAAAAGACAGGGACACTGAAGCTTTCTTT. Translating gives CASKKDRDTEAFF.

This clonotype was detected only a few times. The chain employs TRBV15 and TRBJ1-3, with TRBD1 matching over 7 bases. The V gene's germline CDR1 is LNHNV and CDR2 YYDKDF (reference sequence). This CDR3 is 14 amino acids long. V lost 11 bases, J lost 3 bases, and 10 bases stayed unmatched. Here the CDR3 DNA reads TGTGCCTCACAGGAGGGGGCTCGTGGAAACACCATATATTTT. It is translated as CASQEGARGNTIYF. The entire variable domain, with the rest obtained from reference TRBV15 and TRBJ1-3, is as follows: DAMVIQNPRYQVTQFGKPVTLSCSQTLNHNVMYWYQQKSSQAPKLLFHYYDKDFNNEADTPDNFQSRRPNTSFCFLDIRSPGLGDTAMYLCASQEGARGNTIYFGEGSWLTVV.

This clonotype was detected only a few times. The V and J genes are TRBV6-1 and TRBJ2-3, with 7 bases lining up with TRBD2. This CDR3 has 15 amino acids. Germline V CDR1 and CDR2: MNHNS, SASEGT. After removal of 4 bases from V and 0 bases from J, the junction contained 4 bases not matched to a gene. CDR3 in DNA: TGTGCCAGCAGTGCGCGGGGGTTGAGCACAGATACGCAGTATTTT. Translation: CASSARGLSTDTQYF.

DNA for the CDR3: TGCGCCAGCAGCTTAGAGGGCTCCGGAGCGGTAGACATTCAGTACTTC. As protein: CASSLEGSGAVDIQYF. This chain connects TRBV5-1 to TRBJ2-4; D perhaps matches TRBD2 (5 bases). Germline V CDR1 and CDR2: SGHRS, YFSETQ. This CDR3 has 16 residues. Trimming removed 2 bases at V and 8 bases at J, with 20 bases between. Drawing the rest from reference TRBV5-1 and TRBJ2-4, the complete variable domain is KAGVTQTPRYLIKTRGQQVTLSCSPISGHRSVSWYQQTPGQGLQFLFEYFSETQRNKGNFPGRFSGRQFSNSRSEMNVSTLELGDSALYLCASSLEGSGAVDIQYFGAGTRLSVL.

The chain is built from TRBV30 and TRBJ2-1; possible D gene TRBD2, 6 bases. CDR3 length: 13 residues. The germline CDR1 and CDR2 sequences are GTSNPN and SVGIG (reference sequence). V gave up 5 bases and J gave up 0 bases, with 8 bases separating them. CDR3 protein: CAWRGSSYNEQFF. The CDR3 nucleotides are TGTGCCTGGCGGGGGAGCTCCTACAATGAGCAGTTCTTC.

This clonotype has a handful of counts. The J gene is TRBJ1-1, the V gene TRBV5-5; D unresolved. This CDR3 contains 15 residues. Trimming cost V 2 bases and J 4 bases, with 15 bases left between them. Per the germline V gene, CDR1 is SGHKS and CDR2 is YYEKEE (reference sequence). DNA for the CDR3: TGTGCCAGCAGCTTAGGAGCCTCGCCGGGCACTGAAGCTTTCTTT. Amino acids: CASSLGASPGTEAFF.

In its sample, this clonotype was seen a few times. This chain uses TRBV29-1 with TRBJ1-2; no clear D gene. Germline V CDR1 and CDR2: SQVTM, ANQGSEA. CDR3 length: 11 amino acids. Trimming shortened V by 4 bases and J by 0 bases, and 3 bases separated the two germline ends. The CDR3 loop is CSVGSNYGYTF. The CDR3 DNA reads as TGCAGCGTTGGGTCTAACTATGGCTACACCTTC.

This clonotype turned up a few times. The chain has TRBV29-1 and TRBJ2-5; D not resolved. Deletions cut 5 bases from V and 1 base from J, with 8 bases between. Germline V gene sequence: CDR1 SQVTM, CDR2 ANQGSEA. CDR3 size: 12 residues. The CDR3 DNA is TGCAGCGTTCGGAATCTCCAAGAGACCCAGTACTTC. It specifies CSVRNLQETQYF.

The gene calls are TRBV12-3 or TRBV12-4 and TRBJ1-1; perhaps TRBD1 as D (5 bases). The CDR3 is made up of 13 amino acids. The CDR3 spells CASGEGGGTEAFF. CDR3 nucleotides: TGTGCTTCAGGAGAGGGCGGGGGCACTGAAGCTTTCTTT.

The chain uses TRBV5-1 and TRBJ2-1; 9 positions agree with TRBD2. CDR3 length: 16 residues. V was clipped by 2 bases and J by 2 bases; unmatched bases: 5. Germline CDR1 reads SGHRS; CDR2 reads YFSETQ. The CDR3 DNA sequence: TGCGCCAGCAGCTTTGGAGCGGGGGGCACCTACAATGAGCAGTTCTTC. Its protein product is CASSFGAGGTYNEQFF.

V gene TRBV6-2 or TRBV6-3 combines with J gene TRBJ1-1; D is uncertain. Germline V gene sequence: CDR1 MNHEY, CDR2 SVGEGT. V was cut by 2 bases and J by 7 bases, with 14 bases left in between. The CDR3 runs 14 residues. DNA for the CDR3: TGTGCCAGCAGTTACCCGACCCCCGGTTTTGAAGCTTTCTTT. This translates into CASSYPTPGFEAFF.

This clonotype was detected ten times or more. CDR3 DNA: TGTGCCAGCAGCCGAGATATAATCGGGACGGGTGTGGTCGAGCAGTACGTC. Its protein is CASSRDIIGTGVVEQYV. The chain carries TRBV6-2 or TRBV6-3 and TRBJ2-7; D is perhaps TRBD1 or TRBD2 (5 bases each). The CDR3 consists of 17 residues. The germline CDR1 and CDR2 sequences are MNHEY and SVGEGT. The V gene lost 6 bases and the J gene lost 6 bases, with 27 bases spanning the gap.

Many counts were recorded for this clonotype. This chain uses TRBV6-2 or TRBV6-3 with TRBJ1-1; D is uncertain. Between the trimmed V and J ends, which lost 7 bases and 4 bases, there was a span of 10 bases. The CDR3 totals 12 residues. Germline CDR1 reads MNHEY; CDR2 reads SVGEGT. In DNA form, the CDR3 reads TGTGCCAGCACGGGAGGAGGCACTGAAGCTTTCTTT. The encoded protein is CASTGGGTEAFF.

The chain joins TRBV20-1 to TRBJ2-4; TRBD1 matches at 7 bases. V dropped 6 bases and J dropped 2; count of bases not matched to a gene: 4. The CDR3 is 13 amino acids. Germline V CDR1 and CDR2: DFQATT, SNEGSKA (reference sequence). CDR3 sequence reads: CSAETGTKNIQYF. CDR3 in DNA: TGCAGTGCAGAGACAGGGACCAAAAACATTCAGTACTTC.

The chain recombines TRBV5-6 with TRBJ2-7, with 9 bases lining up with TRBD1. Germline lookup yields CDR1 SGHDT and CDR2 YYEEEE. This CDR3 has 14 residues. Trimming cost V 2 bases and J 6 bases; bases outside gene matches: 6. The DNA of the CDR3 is TGTGCCAGCAGCTTCAGGACAGGGGTAAGCGAGCAGTACTTC. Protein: CASSFRTGVSEQYF.

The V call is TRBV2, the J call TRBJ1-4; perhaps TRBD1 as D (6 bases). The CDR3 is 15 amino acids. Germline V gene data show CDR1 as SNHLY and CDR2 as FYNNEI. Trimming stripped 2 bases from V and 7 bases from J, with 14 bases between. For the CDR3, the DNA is TGTGCCAGCAGTGAATCCGGGACATATGGTGAAAAACTGTTTTTT. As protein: CASSESGTYGEKLFF.

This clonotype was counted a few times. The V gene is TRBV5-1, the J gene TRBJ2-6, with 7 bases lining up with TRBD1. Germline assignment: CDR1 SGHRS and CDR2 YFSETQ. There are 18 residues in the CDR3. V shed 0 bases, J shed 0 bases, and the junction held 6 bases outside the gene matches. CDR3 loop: CASSLAGTVSSGANVLTF. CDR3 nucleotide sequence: TGCGCCAGCAGCTTGGCCGGGACAGTTAGCTCTGGGGCCAACGTCCTGACTTTC.

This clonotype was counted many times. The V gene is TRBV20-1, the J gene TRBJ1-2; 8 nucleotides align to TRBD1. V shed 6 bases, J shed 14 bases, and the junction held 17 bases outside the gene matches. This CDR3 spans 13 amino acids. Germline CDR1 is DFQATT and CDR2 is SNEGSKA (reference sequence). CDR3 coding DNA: TGCAGTGCGACCTTGGACAGGGTAGAGGCGAAAACCTTC. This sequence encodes CSATLDRVEAKTF.

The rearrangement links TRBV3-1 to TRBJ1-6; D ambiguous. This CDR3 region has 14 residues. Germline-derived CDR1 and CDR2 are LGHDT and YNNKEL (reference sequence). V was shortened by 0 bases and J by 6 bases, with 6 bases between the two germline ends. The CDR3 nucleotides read TGTGCCAGCAGCCAAGAAGGGTTTAATTCACCCCTCCACTTT. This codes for CASSQEGFNSPLHF.